The present TCR beta chain was sequenced within a study of shared clonotypes between healthy human individuals. The repertoire was sequenced with immunoSEQ multiplex PCR; TCRdb's copy has only in-frame clones and lacks some. The table lists around 530,000 clones, around 76% of them singletons. Concerning this clone itself: The same CDR3 arises from other DNA sequences in this sample as well.

Germline V gene sequence: CDR1 SNHLY, CDR2 FYNNEI. The CDR3 length is 14 residues. The ends were cut back, 5 bases at V and 2 bases at J, with 12 bases in the middle. This chain links TRBV2 with TRBJ2-5; D not resolved. The clonotype comes from a woman in her thirties or forties in good health. Some clones in this sample may be carry-over from other donors' samples. Sequences were obtained from PBMCs. The CDR3 sequence is CASSPAAGQETQYF. As DNA, the CDR3 is TGTGCCAGCAGTCCTGCGGCCGGACAAGAGACCCAGTACTTC.